This entry is about one TCR beta chain. These data are taken from a study of blood T cell repertoires in COVID-19. As for the study in general: T cells, B-cell-depleted T cells, or PBMCs supplied cDNA or gDNA.

Original analysis: Amplified reference gene primers provided the basis for estimating nucleated cell counts. The table came from immunoSEQ multiplex PCR; TCRdb's copy has only in-frame clones and leaves some out. For V, J and clone size, that table is used; D and trimming come from the DNA. Of roughly 500,000 clones listed, roughly 89% were seen once; the top ten hold approximately 0.9%. Trimming stripped 6 bases from V and 5 bases from J, with 13 bases between. The length of the CDR3 is 13 residues. In germline, CDR1 is MNHEY, CDR2 SVGAGI. The Seattle site enrolled patients during active infection and followed them longitudinally.

The genes are TRBV6-5 and TRBJ1-1; a possible D gene is TRBD1 (6 bases). Sample: peripheral blood. The sequence was obtained from a man between 18 and 35 years old with COVID-19, enrolled during active disease. The CDR3 here is CASSLGGGTEAFF. CDR3 DNA: TGTGCCAGCAGCCTAGGGGGGGGAACTGAAGCTTTCTTT.